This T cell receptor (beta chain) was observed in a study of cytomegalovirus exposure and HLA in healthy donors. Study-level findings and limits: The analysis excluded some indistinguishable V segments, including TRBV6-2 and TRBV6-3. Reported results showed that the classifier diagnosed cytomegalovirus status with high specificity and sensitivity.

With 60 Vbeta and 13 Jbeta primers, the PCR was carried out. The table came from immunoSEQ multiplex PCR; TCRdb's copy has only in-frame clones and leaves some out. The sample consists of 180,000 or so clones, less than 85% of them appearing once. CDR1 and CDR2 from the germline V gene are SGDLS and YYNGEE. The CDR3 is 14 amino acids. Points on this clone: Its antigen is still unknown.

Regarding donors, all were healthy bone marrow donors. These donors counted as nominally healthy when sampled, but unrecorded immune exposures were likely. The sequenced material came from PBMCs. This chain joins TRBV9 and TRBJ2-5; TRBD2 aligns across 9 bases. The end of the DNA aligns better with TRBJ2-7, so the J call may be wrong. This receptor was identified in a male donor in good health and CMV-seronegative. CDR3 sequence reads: CASSVDSGSYEQYF. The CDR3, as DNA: TGTGCCAGCAGCGTAGATAGCGGGAGCTACGAGCAGTACTTC.